The 19 T cell receptor beta chains below come from one sample, sequenced in a study of blood T cell repertoires in COVID-19. Clones were read by immunoSEQ multiplex PCR, and TCRdb kept only the in-frame ones, dropping some. Of 200,000 to 300,000 clones in the sample, approximately 80% were seen once. Material for sequencing was peripheral blood. These receptor sequences come from a man aged 60 to 69 with acute or convalescent COVID-19.

V gene TRBV10-3 combines with J gene TRBJ2-2; possible D gene TRBD1, 6 bases. The CDR3 runs 13 residues. Between the trimmed V and J ends, which lost 11 bases and 0 bases, there was a span of 10 bases. Germline CDR1 is ENHRY and CDR2 is SYGVKD. The CDR3 sequence: CAVDRSNTGELFF. The CDR3 DNA is TGTGCCGTAGACAGGTCGAACACCGGGGAGCTGTTTTTT.

The V gene is TRBV5-1, the J gene TRBJ1-5; D call uncertain. Germline assignment: CDR1 SGHRS and CDR2 YFSETQ. The V end was cut by 3 bases, the J end by 5 bases, with 12 bases between. The CDR3 has 14 amino acids. The CDR3 loop is CASSYRSGDQPQHF. CDR3 nucleotide sequence: TGCGCCAGCAGCTATCGATCAGGCGATCAGCCCCAGCATTTT. The whole variable domain, filled in from reference TRBV5-1 and TRBJ1-5, reads KAGVTQTPRYLIKTRGQQVTLSCSPISGHRSVSWYQQTPGQGLQFLFEYFSETQRNKGNFPGRFSGRQFSNSRSEMNVSTLELGDSALYLCASSYRSGDQPQHFGDGTRLSIL.

This clone was seen a handful of times. The V and J genes are TRBV19 and TRBJ1-4; no clear D gene. Trimming took 7 bases from V and 0 from J, leaving 15 bases between them. Germline CDR1 reads LNHDA; CDR2 reads SQIVND (reference sequence). This CDR3 has 16 residues. CDR3 in amino acids: CASTPQRIATNEKLFF. The CDR3 DNA sequence: TGTGCCAGTACCCCCCAGCGGATTGCAACTAATGAAAAACTGTTTTTT.

The chain has TRBV5-1 and TRBJ1-2, with 9 bases aligning to TRBD1. With V trimmed by 3 bases and J by 0 bases, 3 bases remained unmatched. Germline V gene sequence: CDR1 SGHRS, CDR2 YFSETQ. CDR3 size: 15 residues. The CDR3 coding sequence is TGCGCCAGCAGCTCCGGGACAGGGACTAACTATGGCTACACCTTC. This sequence encodes CASSSGTGTNYGYTF.

The gene calls are TRBV29-1 and TRBJ2-1, with 8 bases aligning to TRBD2. Unmatched junction bases numbered 12, after V lost 5 bases and J lost 6 bases. Germline V gives CDR1 SQVTM, CDR2 ANQGSEA. CDR3 length equals 15 residues. The CDR3 loop is CSVRGGGGPSNEQFF. In nucleotides, the CDR3 is TGCAGCGTTCGAGGAGGCGGGGGGCCCTCCAATGAGCAGTTCTTC.

This chain connects TRBV18 to TRBJ2-5, with 8 bases matching TRBD2. This CDR3 region has 16 residues. V lost 2 bases and J lost 5; bases outside the gene matches: 10. The germline V gene has CDR1 KGHSH and CDR2 LQKENI. The CDR3: CASSPSSGGRLETQYF. CDR3 coding DNA: TGTGCCAGCTCACCATCGTCGGGGGGGCGTCTGGAGACCCAGTACTTC.

Of note for this clone: Other DNA sequences in this specimen translate into the identical CDR3. The gene calls are TRBV7-9 and TRBJ2-7, with TRBD1 matching 7 bases. CDR3 length equals 12 residues. The germline V gene has CDR1 SEHNR and CDR2 FQNEAQ (reference sequence). V was clipped by 5 bases and J by 3 bases; unmatched bases: 1. The CDR3 spells CASSRQGYEQYF. In nucleotides, the CDR3 is TGTGCCAGCAGCCGACAGGGCTACGAGCAGTACTTC.

The chain employs TRBV16 and TRBJ2-2; 9 bases are shared with TRBD1. The CDR3 covers 17 residues. Germline CDR1 KGHSY, CDR2 FQNENV. Germline trimming cut 1 base from V and 7 bases from J; bases unmatched to any gene: 10. The DNA of the CDR3 is TGTGCCAGCAGCCAATGGTCGGGACAGGGACTGATCGGGGAGCTGTTTTTT. Its translation is CASSQWSGQGLIGELFF.

V usage is TRBV2 and J usage is TRBJ1-2; D is unresolved. The germline gives CDR1 SNHLY, CDR2 FYNNEI. CDR3 length equals 12 residues. The germline V and J ends were trimmed by 7 bases and 4 bases, with 10 bases remaining between them. CDR3: CASKAGAYGYTF. The CDR3 nucleotides are TGTGCCAGCAAGGCAGGCGCCTATGGCTACACCTTC.

V gene TRBV6-4 combines with J gene TRBJ2-7, with D unresolved. The germline V and J ends were trimmed by 2 bases and 2 bases, with 4 bases remaining between them. Germline CDR1 MRHNA, CDR2 SNTAGT. CDR3 size: 12 residues. The CDR3 bases are TGTGCCAGCAGTGACGCGCCCTACGAGCAGTACTTC. It codes for CASSDAPYEQYF.

The rearrangement joins TRBV4-2 to TRBJ2-7; D is ambiguous. Looked up from germline, CDR1 is LGHNA and CDR2 is YNFKEQ. The CDR3 is 17 amino acids. Trimming shortened V by 1 base and J by 2 bases, and 18 bases separated the two germline ends. The chain's CDR3 is CASSQVLDSGAAYEQYF. CDR3 in DNA: TGTGCCAGCAGCCAAGTATTGGATTCCGGAGCCGCCTACGAGCAGTACTTC.

The chain combines TRBV6-6 with TRBJ2-7, with D possibly matching TRBD1 (5 bases). The CDR3 length is 14 residues. From germline, CDR1 is MNHNY and CDR2 SVGAGI (reference sequence). The V and J ends lost 2 bases and 4 bases respectively, with 12 bases between them. In DNA form, the CDR3 reads TGTGCCAGCAGTTACGGACACGGATATTACGAGCAGTACTTC. It codes for CASSYGHGYYEQYF.

The J gene is TRBJ2-7, the V gene TRBV6-6, with TRBD1 matching over 8 bases. The CDR3 sequence is 15 residues long. CDR1 is MNHNY and CDR2 is SVGAGI in the germline V gene (reference sequence). With 8 bases clipped from V and 0 bases from J, the junction kept 9 bases outside the gene matches. The CDR3 loop is CASGTTGADSYEQYF. CDR3 sequence (DNA): TGTGCCAGCGGCACGACAGGGGCCGACTCCTACGAGCAGTACTTC.

The V gene is TRBV24-1, the J gene TRBJ2-7; 7 bases line up with TRBD1. Germline values: CDR1 KGHDR, CDR2 SFDVKD. After removal of 0 bases from V and 5 bases from J, the junction contained 6 bases not matched to a gene. There are 15 residues in the CDR3. The CDR3 region has the DNA TGTGCCACCAGTGATTTGCCTCAGGGGGTCAACGAGCAGTACTTC. Its protein product is CATSDLPQGVNEQYF.

The V gene is TRBV28, the J gene TRBJ2-2, with D hard to call. V was shortened by 1 base and J by 7 bases, with 10 bases between the two germline ends. Germline CDR1 reads MDHEN; CDR2 reads SYDVKM. This CDR3 is built from 14 residues. The CDR3 sequence is CASSLYSNSGELFF. CDR3 DNA: TGTGCCAGCAGTTTATATAGCAATAGCGGGGAGCTGTTTTTT.

The chain has TRBV2 and TRBJ2-1; the D is unclear. The germline CDR1 and CDR2 sequences are SNHLY and FYNNEI. The V end was cut by 7 bases, the J end by 5 bases, with 18 bases between. This CDR3 contains 15 residues. This CDR3 reads CASTEERIRHNEQFF. CDR3 in DNA: TGTGCCAGCACCGAAGAGCGAATCCGTCACAATGAGCAGTTCTTC.

The chain recombines TRBV19 with TRBJ2-7, with TRBD2 matching over 8 bases. CDR3 size: 12 residues. J gave up 4 bases and V 8 bases, and 4 bases lay outside the gene matches. Per the germline V gene, CDR1 is LNHDA and CDR2 is SQIVND (reference sequence). As DNA, the CDR3 is TGTGCCAGTGGCCAGCGGGGGTACGAGCAGTACTTC. Translating gives CASGQRGYEQYF.

This clone appeared a few times. The chain is built from TRBV29-1 and TRBJ2-1, with 8 positions matching TRBD2. V lost 0 bases to trimming and J lost 6 bases; unmatched junction nucleotides: 13. CDR1 and CDR2 (germline): SQVTM, ANQGSEA. This CDR3 has 17 residues. The CDR3 sequence: CSVEDVDWTSRVNEQFF. In DNA, the CDR3 is TGCAGCGTTGAAGATGTTGACTGGACTAGCAGGGTCAATGAGCAGTTCTTC.

This clone was seen a few times. The V gene is TRBV4-1, the J gene TRBJ2-5; 8 bases are shared with TRBD2. CDR3 length: 15 residues. CDR1 and CDR2 from the germline V gene are MGHRA and YSYEKL. J gave up 4 bases and V 7 bases, and 11 bases lay outside the gene matches. The DNA for the CDR3 is TGCGCCAGCACCGAAACCGGGGGGGCGGGAGAGACCCAGTACTTC. Translation: CASTETGGAGETQYF.